This T cell receptor beta chain was found in a study of shared clonotypes between healthy human individuals. Study-wide points: The authors sampled blood alone, and tissue repertoires likely differ.

Notes on this clone: What it recognizes is unknown.

About 280 ng DNA, roughly 30,000 T cell genomes, went into unsorted PBMC replicate PCRs. Unsorted PBMCs provided DNA that was sequenced on ten immunoSEQ deep assay plates. Libraries were prepared by immunoSEQ multiplex PCR; TCRdb keeps only in-frame clonotypes and omits some of them. The sample lists about 480,000 clones, 60% to 85% occurring once. Trimming left V 0 bases short and J 0 bases short, with 7 bases between. Germline V lookup: CDR1 SGHTS, CDR2 YDEGEE. The length of the CDR3 is 16 residues. This clonotype was obtained from a middle-aged woman in good health. Some clones in this sample may be carry-over from other donors' samples. This chain connects TRBV5-8 to TRBJ2-6; D possibly corresponds to TRBD2 (6 bases). Sequenced: PBMCs. The CDR3 is CASSLGGGSGANVLTF. Here the CDR3 DNA reads TGTGCCAGCAGCTTGGGGGGAGGCTCTGGGGCCAACGTCCTGACTTTC.